This entry lists 15 T cell receptor beta chains sequenced from one sample in a study of early T cells in non-severe SARS-CoV-2 infection. Via MiXCR, TCRdb re-called the 5' RACE reads, giving one row per CDR3 protein. The table lists roughly 86,000 distinct CDR3 sequences, over 12% of them singletons, with 0.58% in the top ten. The sequencing sample was made of whole blood. The source is an adult who was a healthcare worker with PCR-confirmed SARS-CoV-2 infection or an uninfected control (not recorded which).

This clonotype was counted only a few times. The genes are TRBV2 and TRBJ2-3; tentative D call: TRBD2 (6 bases). This CDR3 contains 14 residues. Trimming removed 6 bases from V and 6 bases from J, with 16 bases in between. The germline V gene has CDR1 SNHLY and CDR2 FYNNEI. CDR3 sequence reads: CASRVGTALDTQYF. The CDR3 DNA is TGTGCCAGCAGAGTGGGGACTGCACTCGATACGCAGTATTTT. Based on the CDR3 plus reference TRBV2 and TRBJ2-3, the full variable domain is EPEVTQTPSHQVTQMGQEVILRCVPISNHLYFYWYRQILGQKVEFLVSFYNNEISEKSEIFDDQFSVERPDGSNFTLKIRSTKLEDSAMYFCASRVGTALDTQYFGPGTRLTVL.

The table lists this clonotype with a few counts. This chain's CDR3 is CASSPDGNTGELFF. CDR3 DNA: TGTGCCAGCAGTCCCGACGGGAACACCGGGGAGCTGTTTTTT. The rearrangement uses TRBV27 and TRBJ2-2; D remains ambiguous. The CDR3 contains 14 residues. From germline, CDR1 is MNHEY and CDR2 SMNVEV (reference sequence). The V end was cut by 5 bases, the J end by 1 base, with 8 bases between.

In this sample, this clonotype turned up a few times. This rearrangement joins TRBV6-6 to TRBJ2-1; 11 bases match TRBD2. Looked up from germline, CDR1 is MNHNY and CDR2 is SVGAGI (reference sequence). The J segment lost 1 base and the V segment lost 6 bases, leaving 8 bases of the junction unmatched. The CDR3 runs 17 residues. CDR3 DNA sequence: TGTGCCAGCAGACCCGGGGTAGCGGGAGGGTCCTACAATGAGCAGTTCTTC. It yields the protein CASRPGVAGGSYNEQFF.

This clonotype was counted between two and nine times. The rearrangement uses TRBV7-2 and TRBJ1-6; D ambiguous. The length of the CDR3 is 12 residues. Trimming took 3 bases from V and 8 from J, leaving 5 bases between them. The germline gives CDR1 SGHTA, CDR2 FQGNSA. DNA for the CDR3: TGTGCCAGCAGCTTGAACTATTCACCCCTCCACTTT. Amino acids: CASSLNYSPLHF.

This clonotype was observed many times. J is TRBJ1-5 and V is TRBV10-3, with D unresolved. Germline lookup yields CDR1 ENHRY and CDR2 SYGVKD. Trimming shortened V by 3 bases and J by 0 bases, and 9 bases separated the two germline ends. This CDR3 has 15 amino acids. The CDR3 coding sequence is TGTGCCATCAGTGAAGAAGTTTATAGCAATCAGCCCCAGCATTTT. Amino acids: CAISEEVYSNQPQHF.

This clonotype showed up many times. The rearrangement uses TRBV4-1 and TRBJ1-1; D uncertain. The CDR3 is 14 residues long. Germline V gene lookup returns CDR1 MGHRA and CDR2 YSYEKL. Trimming cost V 0 bases and J 4 bases, with 9 bases left between them. The CDR3 DNA follows: TGCGCCAGCAGCCAAGACATAGGGAGCACTGAAGCTTTCTTT. This codes for CASSQDIGSTEAFF.

The sample holds many counts of this clonotype. The chain links TRBV19 to TRBJ1-2; D is unclear. CDR3 length: 16 residues. Looked up from germline, CDR1 is LNHDA and CDR2 is SQIVND (reference sequence). V shed 1 base and J shed 2 bases, with 14 bases lying between them. CDR3 coding DNA: TGTGCCAGTAGTATAGCTCTCGGTGGAGTAAACTATGGCTACACCTTC. This translates into CASSIALGGVNYGYTF.

This clonotype turned up a few times. This rearrangement joins TRBV11-2 to TRBJ1-2, with TRBD1 matching over 10 bases. CDR1 and CDR2 from the germline V gene are SGHAT and FQNNGV. The CDR3 extends over 15 amino acids. The trim removed 6 bases at V and 1 base at J, leaving 5 bases unmatched. The DNA of the CDR3 is TGTGCCAGCAGAGCACGGACAGGGGGTAACTATGGCTACACCTTC. Translation gives CASRARTGGNYGYTF.

The chain employs TRBV11-2 and TRBJ2-2, with 7 bases lining up with TRBD1. This CDR3 contains 15 residues. Germline trimming cut 5 bases from V and 7 bases from J; bases unmatched to any gene: 10. Germline values: CDR1 SGHAT, CDR2 FQNNGV. The CDR3 region is CASSLKTGSVGELFF. CDR3 coding DNA: TGTGCCAGCAGCCTTAAGACAGGGTCGGTCGGGGAGCTGTTTTTT. The entire variable domain, with the rest obtained from reference TRBV11-2 and TRBJ2-2, is as follows: EAGVAQSPRYKIIEKRQSVAFWCNPISGHATLYWYQQILGQGPKLLIQFQNNGVVDDSQLPKDRFSAERLKGVDSTLKIQPAKLEDSAVYLCASSLKTGSVGELFFGEGSRLTVL.

Only one count was recorded for this clonotype. The chain joins TRBV10-3 to TRBJ1-1; D gene uncertain. Trimming stripped 0 bases from V and 7 bases from J, with 12 bases between. The CDR3 runs to 14 residues. From germline, CDR1 is ENHRY and CDR2 SYGVKD. CDR3 nucleotides: TGTGCCATCAGTGAGTCGATTTTTACGGGTGAAGCTTTCTTT. This encodes CAISESIFTGEAFF.

This clonotype has a count of ten or more. V and J are TRBV18 and TRBJ1-2, with D unclear. Trimming took off 3 bases at V and 2 bases at J, with 10 bases between the two ends. Germline CDR1 KGHSH, CDR2 LQKENI. CDR3 length equals 14 residues. CDR3 DNA: TGTGCCAGCTCACCGGGCCAAGAGAACTATGGCTACACCTTC. This gives the protein CASSPGQENYGYTF.

The rearrangement joins TRBV6-2 or TRBV6-3 to TRBJ2-5; 9 positions agree with TRBD2. Germline trimming cut 6 bases from V and 2 bases from J; bases unmatched to any gene: 7. The germline CDR1 and CDR2 sequences are MNHEY and SVGEGT. CDR3 length: 15 residues. In DNA form, the CDR3 reads TGTGCCAGCAGGGGTAGGCGGGGGGGACAAGAGACCCAGTACTTC. Its protein product is CASRGRRGGQETQYF.

This clonotype has at least ten counts. V gene TRBV7-6 combines with J gene TRBJ2-2, with 10 bases lining up with TRBD1. V trimming: 4 bases; J trimming: 4 bases; junction bases outside the gene matches: 6. Germline V gives CDR1 SGHVS, CDR2 FNYEAQ. The CDR3 has 16 residues. In DNA form, the CDR3 reads TGTGCCAGCAGCTACGGGACAGGGGCAGGCACCGGGGAGCTGTTTTTT. This translates into CASSYGTGAGTGELFF.

This rearrangement joins TRBV10-3 to TRBJ2-2; no definite D call. Trimming took off 2 bases at V and 1 base at J, with 8 bases between the two ends. The CDR3 covers 15 residues. The germline V gene encodes CDR1 ENHRY and CDR2 SYGVKD. CDR3 in DNA: TGTGCCATCAGTGAGCCAGCCTTGAACACCGGGGAGCTGTTTTTT. Its translation is CAISEPALNTGELFF.

The V and J genes are TRBV9 and TRBJ2-6, with TRBD1 matching over 10 bases. Losses at the gene ends were 3 bases for V and 1 base for J; bases not matched to a gene: 13. The CDR3 runs 20 residues. Germline V lookup: CDR1 SGDLS, CDR2 YYNGEE. As DNA, the CDR3 is TGTGCCAGCAGCGGGACAGGGGGGATACGACAGACTTCTGGGGCCAACGTCCTGACTTTC. This gives the protein CASSGTGGIRQTSGANVLTF.